The TCR beta chain described here comes from a study of blood T cell repertoires in COVID-19 (dated by TCRdb to about 2020). Context from the whole study: Samples covering the acute and convalescent phases of COVID-19 were provided by collaborators in the United States, Italy and Spain. Samples were obtained from the ongoing ImmuneRACE study (first 160 participants) and from about 1,300 subjects provided by 6 global collaborators. HLA class I and class II types, where available, came from metadata supplied by the sample provider rather than from assay-based typing. The prospective study material was composed of cDNA or gDNA derived from T cells, B-cell-depleted T cells, or PBMCs. Subjects who had been exposed to COVID-19, were actively infected with it, or had recovered from it provided the deeply sampled blood TCRbeta repertoires that made up the dataset. Nearly every sample came with metadata listing a de-identified subject ID, COVID-19 status, age in years and sex. The repertoires were made available in a free public database intended to serve as a resource for research on the immune response to SARS-CoV-2. The study at large found these results: The quantity of clinical and demographic metadata differed by source and by participant and was supplied without curation.

CDR3 length: 15 amino acids, cysteine to phenylalanine. The sequence is cut down to CDR3 DNA, 45 bases in frame from base 1. Reading the germline V gene (reference sequence) gives CDR1 SEHNR and CDR2 FQNEAQ. Clipping removes 4 bases from V and 8 bases from J, with 8 as the unmatched junction base count. With regard to this clone: Its antigen remains unidentified. One base away there is no much larger clone; base qualities are not given.

Each collaborating institution followed its own protocols to collect whole blood in K2EDTA tubes. For TCRbeta analysis, collaborator samples were shipped as frozen whole blood, as isolated PBMCs, or as DNA extracted from either sample type. TCRbeta CDR3 regions were amplified from genomic DNA using the immunoSEQ Assay, a bias-controlled multiplex PCR. For the original study's pipeline: The number of nucleated cells in each sample was estimated from the amplification of reference gene primers within the assay. To quantify the absolute abundance of each unique TCRbeta CDR3 rearrangement, sequence reads were collapsed and filtered. For each sample, productive Simpson clonality was calculated by taking the square root of Simpson's diversity index across productive rearrangements. TCRdb obtained this table from immuneACCESS and retained in-frame rearrangements with V and J assigned. These tables miss some clones; where compared with another copy, unresolved V genes account for less than half of the shortfall, and the remainder is unexplained. That table gives V, J and clone size, and the DNA gave D and trimming. This sample lists 150,000 to 200,000 clones; just under 90% were detected once. The top ten clonotypes cover approximately 3.3% of the sample.

The sequence links TRBV7-9 to TRBJ2-1, with TRBD2 identical over 10 junction bases. The sequence derives from a man between 18 and 35 years old with active or convalescent COVID-19. Material for sequencing was peripheral blood. CDR3 region: CASSWGLAPRDEQFF. The nucleotides are TGTGCCAGCAGCTGGGGACTAGCGCCTAGGGATGAGCAGTTCTTC. The CDR3 plus the reference TRBV7-9 and TRBJ2-1 genes for the other parts give the full variable domain: DTGVSQNPRHKITKRGQNVTFRCDPISEHNRLYWYRQTLGQGPEFLTYFQNEAQLEKSRLLSDRFSAERPKGSFSTLEIQRTEQGDSAMYLCASSWGLAPRDEQFFGPGTRLTVL.